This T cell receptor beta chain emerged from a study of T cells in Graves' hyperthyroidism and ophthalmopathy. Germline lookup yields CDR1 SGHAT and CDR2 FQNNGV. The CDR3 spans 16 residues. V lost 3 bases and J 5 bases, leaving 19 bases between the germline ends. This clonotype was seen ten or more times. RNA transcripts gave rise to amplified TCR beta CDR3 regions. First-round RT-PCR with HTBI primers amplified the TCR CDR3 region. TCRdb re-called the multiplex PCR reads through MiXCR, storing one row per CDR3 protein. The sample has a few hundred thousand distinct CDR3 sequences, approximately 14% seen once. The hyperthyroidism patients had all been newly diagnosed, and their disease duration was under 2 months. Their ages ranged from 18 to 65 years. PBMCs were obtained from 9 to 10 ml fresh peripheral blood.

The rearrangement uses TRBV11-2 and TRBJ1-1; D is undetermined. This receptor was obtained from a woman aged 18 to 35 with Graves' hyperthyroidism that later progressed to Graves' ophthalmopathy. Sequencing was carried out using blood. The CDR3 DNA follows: TGTGCCAGCAGCTTCCCTGTCCGGGAGATCAGTACTGAAGCTTTCTTT. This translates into CASSFPVREISTEAFF.